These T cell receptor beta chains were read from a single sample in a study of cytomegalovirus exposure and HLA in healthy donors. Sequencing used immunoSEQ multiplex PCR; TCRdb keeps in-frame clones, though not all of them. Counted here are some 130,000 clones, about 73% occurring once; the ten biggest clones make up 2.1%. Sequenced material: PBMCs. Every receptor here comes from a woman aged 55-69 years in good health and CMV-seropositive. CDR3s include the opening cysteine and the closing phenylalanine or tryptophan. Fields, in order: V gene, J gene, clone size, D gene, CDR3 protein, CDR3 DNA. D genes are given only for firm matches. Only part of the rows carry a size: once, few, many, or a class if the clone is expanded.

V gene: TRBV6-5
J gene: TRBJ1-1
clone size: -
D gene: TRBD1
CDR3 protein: CASSYSQGGIEAFF
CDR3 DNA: TGTGCCAGCAGTTACTCCCAGGGGGGCATTGAAGCTTTCTTT

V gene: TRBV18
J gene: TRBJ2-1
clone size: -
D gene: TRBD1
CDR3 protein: CASSPLDRGFYNEQFF
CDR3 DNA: TGTGCCAGCTCACCTCTGGACAGGGGTTTCTACAATGAGCAGTTCTTC

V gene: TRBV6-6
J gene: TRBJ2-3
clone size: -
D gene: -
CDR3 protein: CASSSPDGVNTDTQYF
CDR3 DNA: TGTGCCAGCAGTTCCCCCGACGGGGTCAACACAGATACGCAGTATTTT

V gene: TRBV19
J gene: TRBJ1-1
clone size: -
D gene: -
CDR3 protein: CASTPPGHFGEAFF
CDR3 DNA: TGTGCCAGTACCCCCCCGGGACACTTTGGTGAAGCTTTCTTT

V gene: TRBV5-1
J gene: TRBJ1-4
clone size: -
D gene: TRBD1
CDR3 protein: CASSTGGSNEKLFF
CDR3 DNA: TGCGCCAGCAGCACAGGGGGTTCTAATGAAAAACTGTTTTTT

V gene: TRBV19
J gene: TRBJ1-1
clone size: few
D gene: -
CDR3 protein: CASSSQTENTEAFF
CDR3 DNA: TGTGCCAGTAGTTCCCAGACAGAAAACACTGAAGCTTTCTTT

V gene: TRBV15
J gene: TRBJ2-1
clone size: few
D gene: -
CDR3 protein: CATSRGGVLFEQFF
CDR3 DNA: TGTGCCACCAGCAGAGGGGGGGTTCTTTTCGAGCAGTTCTTC

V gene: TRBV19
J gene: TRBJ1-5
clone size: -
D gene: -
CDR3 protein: CASHGELGNQPQHF
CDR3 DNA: TGTGCCAGTCACGGGGAATTAGGCAATCAGCCCCAGCATTTT

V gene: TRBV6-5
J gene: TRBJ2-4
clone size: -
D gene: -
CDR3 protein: CASSYSQAVKNIQYF
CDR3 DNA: TGTGCCAGCAGTTACTCGCAAGCGGTCAAAAACATTCAGTACTTC

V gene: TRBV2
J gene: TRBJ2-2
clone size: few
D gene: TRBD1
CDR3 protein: CATHRDSYTGELFF
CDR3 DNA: TGTGCCACCCATAGGGACAGTTACACCGGGGAGCTGTTTTTT

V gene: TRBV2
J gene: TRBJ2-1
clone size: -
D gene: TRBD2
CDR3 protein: CASIPSGRAYNEQFF
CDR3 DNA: TGTGCCAGCATACCGAGCGGGAGGGCCTACAATGAGCAGTTCTTC

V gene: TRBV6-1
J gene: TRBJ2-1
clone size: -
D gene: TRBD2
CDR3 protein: CASSLRREANEQFF
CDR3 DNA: TGTGCCAGCTCCCTGAGGCGGGAGGCCAATGAGCAGTTCTTC

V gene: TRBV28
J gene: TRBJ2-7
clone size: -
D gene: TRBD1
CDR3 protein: CAIAPGQGAREQYF
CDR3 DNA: TGTGCCATCGCCCCCGGGCAGGGGGCGCGGGAGCAGTACTTC

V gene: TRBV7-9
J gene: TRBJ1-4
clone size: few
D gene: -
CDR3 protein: CASSPGTLLNEKLFF
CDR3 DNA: TGTGCCAGCAGCCCGGGGACACTATTGAATGAAAAACTGTTTTTT

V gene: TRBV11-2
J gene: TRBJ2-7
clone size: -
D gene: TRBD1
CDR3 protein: CASSRIGGSEQYF
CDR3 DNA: TGTGCCAGCAGCCGAATAGGGGGCTCCGAGCAGTACTTC

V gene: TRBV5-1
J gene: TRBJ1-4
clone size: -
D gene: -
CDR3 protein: CASSLAGANEKLFF
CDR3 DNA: TGCGCCAGCAGCTTGGCAGGGGCTAATGAAAAACTGTTTTTT

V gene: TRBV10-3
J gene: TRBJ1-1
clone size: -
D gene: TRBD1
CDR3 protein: CAISGTGLGDTEAFF
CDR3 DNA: TGTGCCATCAGTGGGACAGGGCTCGGCGACACTGAAGCTTTCTTT

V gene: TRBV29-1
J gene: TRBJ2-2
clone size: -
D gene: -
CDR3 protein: CSGRGANTGELFF
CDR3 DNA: TGCAGCGGGCGGGGCGCGAACACCGGGGAGCTGTTTTTT

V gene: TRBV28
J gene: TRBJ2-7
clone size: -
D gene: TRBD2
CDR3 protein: CASSFEVAGGGEQYF
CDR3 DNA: TGTGCCAGCAGTTTTGAGGTAGCGGGAGGGGGGGAGCAGTACTTC

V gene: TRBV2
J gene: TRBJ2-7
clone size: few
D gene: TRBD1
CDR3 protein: CASMPTGGFSYEQYF
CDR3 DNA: TGTGCCAGCATGCCGACAGGGGGCTTCTCCTACGAGCAGTACTTC

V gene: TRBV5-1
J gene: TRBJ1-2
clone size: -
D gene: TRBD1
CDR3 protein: CASSPTATGEYGYTF
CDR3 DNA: TGCGCCAGCAGCCCCACCGCGACAGGGGAATATGGCTACACCTTC

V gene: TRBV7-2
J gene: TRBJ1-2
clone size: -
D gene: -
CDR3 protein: CASSLALGAQGYTF
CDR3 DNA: TGTGCCAGCAGCTTAGCTTTGGGGGCTCAAGGCTACACCTTC